Each of the 22 T cell receptor beta chains below was sequenced from the same sample in a study of post-analysis software for immune sequencing data. Their recognized antigens are unknown. Unique molecular identifiers featured in each of the TCR beta cDNA libraries. TCRdb reanalysed the PCR reads using MiXCR and keeps one entry per CDR3 protein. The sample lists some 240,000 distinct CDR3 sequences; 36% were seen once. Study conclusions and caveats: With TRBV5-6, TRBV5-1 and TRBV20-1 included, 4 or 5 TRBV segments were more frequent in patients than in controls.

The specimen sequenced was blood. Receptors originate from a girl aged 5-17 years with multiple sclerosis.

This clonotype was seen ten or more times. The chain links TRBV5-1 to TRBJ2-1, with 14 bases aligning to TRBD2. Germline-derived CDR1 and CDR2 are SGHRS and YFSETQ. Losses at the gene ends were 4 bases for V and 9 bases for J; bases not matched to a gene: 6. This CDR3 region has 15 residues. The CDR3 reads CASSPPGLAGVEQFF. The CDR3 DNA is TGCGCCAGCAGCCCGCCGGGACTAGCGGGAGTTGAGCAGTTCTTC.

A remark on this clonotype: A much more abundant neighbour one base away suggests this may be a read error. The J gene is TRBJ1-1, the V gene TRBV29-1, with 7 nucleotides matching TRBD1. V lost 7 bases and J lost 6; bases outside the gene matches: 8. CDR3 length equals 12 residues. Germline V gene data show CDR1 as SQVTM and CDR2 as ANQGSEA. The CDR3 loop is CSADRAAAEAFF. CDR3 coding DNA: TGCAGCGCCGACAGGGCCGCCGCTGAAGCTTTCTTT.

V and J are TRBV12-3 or TRBV12-4 and TRBJ2-1; 13 bases are a match to TRBD2. V shed 7 bases, J shed 0 bases, and the junction held 15 bases outside the gene matches. The CDR3 runs to 20 residues. The DNA for the CDR3 is TGTGCCAGCACTCCGGTATCGGGACTAGCGGGGCCTCCCTCCTACAATGAGCAGTTCTTC. It is translated as CASTPVSGLAGPPSYNEQFF.

This chain links TRBV20-1 with TRBJ2-7, with TRBD1 identical over 8 bases. V lost 4 bases, J lost 2 bases, and 16 bases stayed unmatched. CDR1 is DFQATT, CDR2 SNEGSKA, per germline (reference sequence). The CDR3 loop spans 17 amino acids. CDR3 in amino acids: CSATPAGQVISTYEQYF. CDR3 DNA sequence: TGCAGTGCTACCCCCGCGGGACAGGTTATTTCAACCTACGAGCAGTACTTC.

A word on this clonotype: Since a much larger clone is just one base distant, this may be a read error. CDR3 coding DNA: TGCAGCGCCGGCCAGGACACAGCCCAAGGAGAGACCCAGTACTTC. Its translation is CSAGQDTAQGETQYF. V gene TRBV29-1 combines with J gene TRBJ2-5, with D perhaps matching TRBD1 (5 bases). The ends were cut back, 7 bases at V and 4 bases at J, with 22 bases in the middle. Germline CDR1 SQVTM, CDR2 ANQGSEA. This CDR3 has 15 residues.

J is TRBJ2-7 and V is TRBV28, with D possibly being TRBD2 (5 bases). V was shortened by 8 bases and J by 5 bases, with 19 bases between the two germline ends. The CDR3 spans 14 residues. Per germline, CDR1 MDHEN and CDR2 SYDVKM. CDR3 bases: TGTGCCAGCGTCAGGCCCGGGGAAGGTGACGAGCAGTACTTC. Protein product: CASVRPGEGDEQYF.

The chain carries TRBV25-1 and TRBJ2-2; no clear D gene. Trimming stripped 0 bases from V and 0 bases from J, with 5 bases between. CDR3 length: 15 residues. The germline CDR1 and CDR2 sequences are MGHDK and SYGVNS. CDR3 in DNA: TGTGCCAGCAGTGAATATACCACGAACACCGGGGAGCTGTTTTTT. Translating gives CASSEYTTNTGELFF.

This clonotype was counted at least ten times. CDR3 sequence reads: CASSRRENRVSYGYTF. In DNA, the CDR3 is TGCGCCAGCAGCCGACGGGAAAACAGGGTTAGCTATGGCTACACCTTC. The chain has TRBV4-1 and TRBJ1-2; D perhaps matches TRBD1 (6 bases). Germline CDR1 is MGHRA and CDR2 is YSYEKL. V was cut by 4 bases and J by 4 bases, with 19 bases left in between. CDR3 length equals 16 residues.

This clonotype has a count of ten or more. The chain links TRBV29-1 to TRBJ1-2; possible D gene TRBD1, 5 bases. CDR1 is SQVTM, CDR2 ANQGSEA, per germline. With 5 bases removed from V and 5 bases from J, the gap between germline ends came to 15 bases. The CDR3 is 13 residues long. CDR3 loop: CSVTGQGEYGYTF. CDR3 DNA: TGCAGCGTTACGGGCCAGGGTGAATATGGCTACACCTTC.

This clonotype came up many times. The V call is TRBV7-9, the J call TRBJ2-5, with TRBD2 identical over 13 bases. Looked up from germline, CDR1 is SEHNR and CDR2 is FQNEAQ (reference sequence). The CDR3 consists of 13 residues. The ends lost 3 bases at V and 11 bases at J; junction bases unmatched: 3. Here the CDR3 DNA reads TGTGCCAGCAGCTTGGGGACTAGCGGGATGCAGTACTTC. It translates to CASSLGTSGMQYF.

Comments on this clonotype: With a much larger clone just one base away, this may be a read error. The CDR3 DNA sequence: TGTGCCACCAGCAGAGGCCCCGGAGGGCATCAGCCCCAGCATTTT. Encoded protein: CATSRGPGGHQPQHF. The chain uses TRBV15 and TRBJ1-5; D unclear. From germline, CDR1 is LNHNV and CDR2 YYDKDF (reference sequence). Deletions cut 1 base from V and 5 bases from J, with 12 bases between. The CDR3 is 15 amino acids.

This clonotype was recorded many times. The chain is built from TRBV7-2 and TRBJ1-5, with TRBD1 as a possible D gene (5 bases). CDR3 length: 14 residues. The V gene lost 5 bases and the J gene lost 7 bases, with 15 bases spanning the gap. Germline assignment: CDR1 SGHTA and CDR2 FQGNSA. The CDR3 protein is CASSREGSKQPQHF. Here the CDR3 DNA reads TGTGCCAGCAGCCGAGAGGGGAGTAAGCAGCCCCAGCATTTT. The entire variable domain, with the rest obtained from reference TRBV7-2 and TRBJ1-5, is as follows: GAGVSQSPSNKVTEKGKDVELRCDPISGHTALYWYRQSLGQGLEFLIYFQGNSAPDKSGLPSDRFSAERTGGSVSTLTIQRTQQEDSAVYLCASSREGSKQPQHFGDGTRLSIL.

Worth noting for this clonotype: Compared with germline, one end of the junction differs, possibly owing to a read error. The V and J genes are TRBV12-3 or TRBV12-4 and TRBJ2-7, with D perhaps matching TRBD2 (6 bases). There are 13 residues in the CDR3. The CDR3 reads CAGSPRRASKQYF. CDR3 in DNA: TGTGCCGGCAGCCCCCGGAGGGCCTCCAAGCAGTACTTC.

This clonotype has more than one count but fewer than ten. The J gene is TRBJ1-1, the V gene TRBV20-1; possibly TRBD1 for D (5 bases). The CDR3 runs to 16 residues. Per the germline V gene, CDR1 is DFQATT and CDR2 is SNEGSKA (reference sequence). V was shortened by 0 bases and J by 4 bases, with 18 bases between the two germline ends. The CDR3 region has the DNA TGCAGTGCTAGAGATATTTGGTGGGGCCCCGGCACTGAAGCTTTCTTT. This translates into CSARDIWWGPGTEAFF.

V gene TRBV27 combines with J gene TRBJ2-7; the D gene could be TRBD1 or TRBD2 (5 bases each). The V gene lost 6 bases and the J gene lost 5 bases, with 17 bases spanning the gap. Germline assignment: CDR1 MNHEY and CDR2 SMNVEV (reference sequence). The CDR3 length is 14 residues. The CDR3 region has the DNA TGTGCCAGCAGAACCGGGACGGGTATACACGAGCAGTACTTC. Translating it yields CASRTGTGIHEQYF.

This chain links TRBV29-1 with TRBJ1-1; no reliable D call. CDR3 length: 13 residues. V dropped 4 bases and J dropped 0 bases, with 9 bases sitting between them. CDR1 and CDR2 (germline): SQVTM, ANQGSEA. The chain's CDR3 is CSVAGSLNTEAFF. The CDR3 coding sequence is TGCAGCGTTGCCGGGAGCTTGAACACTGAAGCTTTCTTT.

The sample holds many counts of this clonotype. The chain couples TRBV7-8 to TRBJ2-3, with 9 bases fitting TRBD2. Looked up from germline, CDR1 is SGHVS and CDR2 is FQNEAQ. The CDR3 has 16 amino acids. V lost 2 bases, J lost 2 bases, and 5 bases stayed unmatched. CDR3: CASSLYLAGNTDTQYF. The CDR3 nucleotides read TGTGCCAGCAGCTTATATCTAGCGGGGAACACAGATACGCAGTATTTT.

This clonotype was counted ten times or more. The CDR3 nucleotides read TGTGCCAGCAGCCAAGGTGTAGCGCTCCCGCTCCTCCACTTT. This sequence encodes CASSQGVALPLLHF. V is TRBV3-1 and J is TRBJ1-6; D is unresolved. Trimming removed 1 base from V and 15 bases from J, with 16 bases in between. The length of the CDR3 is 14 residues. The germline V gene has CDR1 LGHDT and CDR2 YNNKEL (reference sequence).

V is TRBV29-1 and J is TRBJ2-3, with D perhaps matching TRBD1 (5 bases). The germline V gene has CDR1 SQVTM and CDR2 ANQGSEA. The V end lost 7 bases, the J end lost 6 bases, and 14 bases lay between the germline ends. The CDR3 contains 12 residues. Here the CDR3 DNA reads TGCAGCGCTGTCCCGGACACGGATACGCAGTATTTT. This sequence encodes CSAVPDTDTQYF.

On this clonotype itself: A much larger clone is a single base away; this may be a read error. This chain connects TRBV5-8 to TRBJ2-1; 7 bases are shared with TRBD1. TRBJ2-7 matches the DNA end more closely, so the J call is doubtful. The CDR3 spans 15 residues. The V gene's germline CDR1 is SGHTS and CDR2 YDEGEE. The CDR3 reads CASRDDRDPYNEQYF. In DNA form, the CDR3 reads TGTGCCAGCAGAGATGACAGGGATCCCTACAATGAGCAGTACTTC.

CDR3 region: CASSVAVSGTSDTQYF. CDR3 DNA sequence: TGTGCCAGCAGCGTAGCAGTAAGCGGGACGTCAGATACGCAGTATTTT. The chain couples TRBV9 to TRBJ2-3, with 7 bases aligning to TRBD2. Trimming removed 0 bases from V and 4 bases from J; junction bases left unmatched: 8. The germline V gene has CDR1 SGDLS and CDR2 YYNGEE. CDR3 length equals 16 residues.

On this clonotype: It may be a read error: a sequence one base away is much more abundant. The chain recombines TRBV7-9 with TRBJ2-5; D is uncertain. Germline V lookup: CDR1 SEHNR, CDR2 FQNEAQ (reference sequence). The CDR3 sequence is 18 residues long. CDR3 nucleotide sequence: TGTGACAGCAGCCCCCCCCGATTGGGGTCCGGCGGCCAAGAGACCCAGTACTTC. Translation gives CDSSPPRLGSGGQETQYF.